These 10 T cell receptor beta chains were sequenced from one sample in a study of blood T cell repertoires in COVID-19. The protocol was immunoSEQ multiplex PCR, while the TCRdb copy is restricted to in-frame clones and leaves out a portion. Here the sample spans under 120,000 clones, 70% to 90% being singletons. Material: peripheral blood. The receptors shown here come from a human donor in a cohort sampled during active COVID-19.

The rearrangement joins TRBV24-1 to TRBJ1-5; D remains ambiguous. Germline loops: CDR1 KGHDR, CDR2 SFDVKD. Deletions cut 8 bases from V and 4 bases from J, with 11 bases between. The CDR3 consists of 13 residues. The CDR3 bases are TGTGCCACCATCGTGGCAGGTAATCAGCCCCAGCATTTT. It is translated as CATIVAGNQPQHF.

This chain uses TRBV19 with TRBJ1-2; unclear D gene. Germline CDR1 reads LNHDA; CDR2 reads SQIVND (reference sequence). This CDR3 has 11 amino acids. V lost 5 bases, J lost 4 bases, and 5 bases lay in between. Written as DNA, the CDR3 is TGTGCCAGTAGTTACGGCTATGGCTACACCTTC. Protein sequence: CASSYGYGYTF.

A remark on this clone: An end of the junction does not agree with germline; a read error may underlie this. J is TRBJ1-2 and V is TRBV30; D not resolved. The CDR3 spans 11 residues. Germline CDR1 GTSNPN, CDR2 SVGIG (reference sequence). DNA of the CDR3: TGTGTCTGGAGTGTTTCGTTCGGCTACACCTTC. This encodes CVWSVSFGYTF.

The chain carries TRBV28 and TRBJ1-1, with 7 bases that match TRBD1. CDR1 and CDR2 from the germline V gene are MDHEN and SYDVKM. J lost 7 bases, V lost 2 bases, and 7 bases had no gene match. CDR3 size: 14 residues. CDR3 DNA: TGTGCCAGCAGTTTAACAGGGGAGACGGGTGAAGCTTTCTTT. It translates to CASSLTGETGEAFF.

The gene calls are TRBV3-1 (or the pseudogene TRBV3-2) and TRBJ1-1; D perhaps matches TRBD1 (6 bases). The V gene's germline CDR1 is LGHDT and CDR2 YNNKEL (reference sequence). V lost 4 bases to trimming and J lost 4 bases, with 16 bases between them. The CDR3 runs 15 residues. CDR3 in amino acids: CASSPPGQRPTEAFF. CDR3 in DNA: TGTGCCAGCAGCCCTCCGGGACAACGACCCACTGAAGCTTTCTTT.

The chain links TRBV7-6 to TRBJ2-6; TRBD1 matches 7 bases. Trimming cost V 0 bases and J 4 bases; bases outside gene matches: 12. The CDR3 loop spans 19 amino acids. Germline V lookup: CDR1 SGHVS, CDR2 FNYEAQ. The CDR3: CASSLALQGRRSGANVLTF. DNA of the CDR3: TGTGCCAGCAGCTTAGCTCTACAGGGGAGAAGATCCGGGGCCAACGTCCTGACTTTC.

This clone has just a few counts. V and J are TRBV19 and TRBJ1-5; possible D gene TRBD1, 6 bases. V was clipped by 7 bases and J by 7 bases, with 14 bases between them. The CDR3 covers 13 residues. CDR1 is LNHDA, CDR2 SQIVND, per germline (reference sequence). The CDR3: CASTAQGIQPQHF. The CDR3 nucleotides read TGTGCCAGTACCGCCCAGGGGATCCAGCCCCAGCATTTT.

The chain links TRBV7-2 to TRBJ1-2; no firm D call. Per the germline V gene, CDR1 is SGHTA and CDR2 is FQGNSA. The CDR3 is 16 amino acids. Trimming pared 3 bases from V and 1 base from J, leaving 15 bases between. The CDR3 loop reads CASSFGKPQINYGYTF. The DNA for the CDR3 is TGTGCCAGCAGCTTCGGGAAACCTCAGATTAACTATGGCTACACCTTC.

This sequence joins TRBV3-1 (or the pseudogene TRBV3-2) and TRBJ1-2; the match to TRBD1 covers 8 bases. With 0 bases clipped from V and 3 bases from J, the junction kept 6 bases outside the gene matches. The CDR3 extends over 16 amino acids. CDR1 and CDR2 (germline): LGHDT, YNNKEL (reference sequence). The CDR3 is CASSQDRGRVDYGYTF. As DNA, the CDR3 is TGTGCCAGCAGCCAAGACAGGGGGCGGGTTGACTATGGCTACACCTTC.

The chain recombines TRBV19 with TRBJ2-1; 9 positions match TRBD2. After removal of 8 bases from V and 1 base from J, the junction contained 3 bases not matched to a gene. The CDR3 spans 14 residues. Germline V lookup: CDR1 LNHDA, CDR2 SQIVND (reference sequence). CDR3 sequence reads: CASQTSGSYNEQFF. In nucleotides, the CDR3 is TGTGCCAGTCAGACTAGCGGATCCTACAATGAGCAGTTCTTC.